This paragraph reports one T cell receptor (beta chain). Its antigen is unknown. Genomic DNA, serving as template, underwent TCR beta VDJ and CDR3 profiling. From the reads, TCRdb called clonotypes with MiXCR, one entry per CDR3 protein. The sample lists around 200,000 distinct CDR3 sequences; less than 50% were seen once. The data are from a study of CD8+CD57+ T cells in acquired aplastic anemia. As for the study in general: An average of roughly 3 ug of DNA was obtained from sorted CD4+ and CD8+ cells.

Patients picked for sequencing had shown CD8+CD57+ cell expansion detected by flow cytometry. Each of the patients presented with severe acquired aplastic anemia. Therapy had not been given to patients before blood sampling. Study-wide findings and caveats: A set of about 30 CD8+ CDR3 sequences was shared between patients and controls, and these sequences appeared highly expressed in patients.

Per germline, CDR1 SNHLY and CDR2 FYNNEI. There are 13 residues in the CDR3. The germline V and J ends were trimmed by 5 bases and 3 bases, with 8 bases remaining between them. The chain is built from TRBV2 and TRBJ1-5; TRBD1 might be the D (6 bases). The TCR was taken from a human donor with aplastic anemia. Sequencing was done on a sample of sorted CD4+, CD8+, or CD8+CD57+ T cells (not recorded which) from PBMCs. This CDR3 reads CASSWDTNQPQHF. The CDR3 nucleotides are TGTGCCAGCAGTTGGGACACCAATCAGCCCCAGCATTTT.